The clone carrying this T cell receptor (beta chain) has a handful of counts. Germline V gene data show CDR1 as MDHEN and CDR2 as SYDVKM. This CDR3 contains 11 residues. Trimming cost V 3 bases and J 10 bases, with 10 bases left between them. Researchers took RNA transcripts and amplified the TCR beta CDR3 regions from them. HTBI primers were employed in a first-round RT-PCR of the TCR CDR3. Using its own MiXCR run on the multiplex PCR reads, TCRdb lists one record per CDR3 protein. The sample lists 250,000 to 300,000 distinct CDR3 sequences, around 19% occurring once. This sample stems from a study of T cells in Graves' hyperthyroidism and ophthalmopathy. A roughly 9.3 ml volume of fresh peripheral blood provided the PBMCs.

The sequence came from a man aged 45 to 65 with Graves' ophthalmopathy. The sequencing sample was made of blood. The rearrangement links TRBV28 to TRBJ2-7; D uncertain. The CDR3 DNA follows: TGTGCCAGCAGTTTCTCGAAGGATCAGTACTTC. Residues: CASSFSKDQYF.